The next 32 T cell receptor beta chains were all read from a single sample in a study of glioma-infiltrating T cells after dendritic cell vaccination. Time point reported: after dendritic cell vaccination, including at tumor progression/relapse. Produced via immunoSEQ multiplex PCR; TCRdb's table is partial and in-frame only. The sample has about 94,000 clones; approximately 84% are singletons. The sample consisted of blood, taken after dendritic cell vaccination. The receptors originated from a human donor with glioblastoma.

This clone was seen only once. The chain recombines TRBV6-6 with TRBJ1-1; TRBD1 is a possible D gene (6 bases). Trimming removed 0 bases at V and 3 bases at J, with 8 bases between. The CDR3 totals 14 residues. Looked up from germline, CDR1 is MNHNY and CDR2 is SVGAGI (reference sequence). CDR3 sequence reads: CASSYSYRDTEAFF. CDR3 sequence (DNA): TGTGCCAGCAGTTACTCGTACAGGGACACTGAAGCTTTCTTT.

This chain joins TRBV5-1 and TRBJ2-3; TRBD1 matches 8 bases. J was trimmed by 6 bases and V by 4 bases; bases with no gene match: 13. The germline gives CDR1 SGHRS, CDR2 YFSETQ. The CDR3 runs 16 residues. CDR3 protein: CASSRQGADDWDTQYF. CDR3 nucleotides: TGCGCCAGCAGCAGGCAGGGGGCGGACGATTGGGATACGCAGTATTTT.

In its sample, this clone was seen once. The chain carries TRBV4-1 and TRBJ2-7, with TRBD2 matching over 7 bases. This CDR3 spans 15 amino acids. CDR1 and CDR2 (germline): MGHRA, YSYEKL. J gave up 2 bases and V 4 bases, and 8 bases lay outside the gene matches. The CDR3 protein is CASSRLESGAYEQYF. The CDR3 region has the DNA TGCGCCAGCAGCCGACTGGAAAGCGGGGCCTACGAGCAGTACTTC.

Remarks on this clone: Compared with germline, one end of the junction differs, possibly owing to a read error. This chain links TRBV7-7 with TRBJ2-1; no definite D call. Germline CDR1 and CDR2: SSHAT and FNYEAQ (reference sequence). This CDR3 spans 15 amino acids. CDR3 coding DNA: TGTGCTAGCAGCTTGGGTAGTGCGGAACTCAATGAGCAGTTCTTC. It codes for CASSLGSAELNEQFF.

The chain uses TRBV5-1 and TRBJ1-5; D is perhaps TRBD1 (6 bases). The CDR3 has 15 amino acids. V lost 5 bases and J lost 0, with 12 bases in between. Germline CDR1 and CDR2: SGHRS and YFSETQ. The CDR3 coding sequence is TGCGCCAGCAGGGAGGGGGGGAATAGCAATCAGCCCCAGCATTTT. It specifies CASREGGNSNQPQHF.

The CDR3 DNA reads as TGTGCCAGCAGTGACGGACAGGGCCAACAAGAGACCCAGTACTTC. Amino acid sequence: CASSDGQGQQETQYF. The chain carries TRBV6-6 and TRBJ2-5, with 8 positions matching TRBD1. V shed 5 bases, J shed 2 bases, and the junction held 7 bases outside the gene matches. Germline lookup yields CDR1 MNHNY and CDR2 SVGAGI (reference sequence). This CDR3 spans 15 amino acids.

A single count supports this clone. This chain uses TRBV30 with TRBJ2-7; no clear D. Deletions cut 0 bases from V and 3 bases from J, with 6 bases between. This CDR3 region has 12 residues. The germline CDR1 and CDR2 sequences are GTSNPN and SVGIG (reference sequence). CDR3 protein: CAWSVSGYEQYF. The CDR3 DNA reads TGTGCCTGGAGTGTCTCAGGCTACGAGCAGTACTTC. Based on the CDR3 plus reference TRBV30 and TRBJ2-7, the full variable domain is SQTIHQWPATLVQPVGSPLSLECTVEGTSNPNLYWYRQAAGRGLQLLFYSVGIGQISSEVPQNLSASRPQDRQFILSSKKLLLSDSGFYLCAWSVSGYEQYFGPGTRLTVT.

This chain uses TRBV28 with TRBJ2-7, with D maybe TRBD1 (5 bases). Germline V gives CDR1 MDHEN, CDR2 SYDVKM. Trimming left V 5 bases short and J 0 bases short, with 11 bases between. The CDR3 totals 14 residues. The CDR3 DNA is TGTGCCAGCAGTATACAGGAGTCCTCCTACGAGCAGTACTTC. Its translation is CASSIQESSYEQYF. The variable domain in full, with the rest retrieved from reference TRBV28 and TRBJ2-7, is DVKVTQSSRYLVKRTGEKVFLECVQDMDHENMFWYRQDPGLGLRLIYFSYDVKMKEKGDIPEGYSVSREKKERFSLILESASTNQTSMYLCASSIQESSYEQYFGPGTRLTVT.

The DNA for the CDR3 is TGTGCCAGCAGACCCGGGACTAGCGGGGTAGAGACCCAGTACTTC. It yields the protein CASRPGTSGVETQYF. The chain couples TRBV2 to TRBJ2-5; 13 bases match TRBD2. The V gene's germline CDR1 is SNHLY and CDR2 FYNNEI. CDR3 length: 15 residues. V dropped 6 bases and J dropped 4; count of bases not matched to a gene: 5. Full variable domain (missing parts from reference TRBV2 and TRBJ2-5): EPEVTQTPSHQVTQMGQEVILRCVPISNHLYFYWYRQILGQKVEFLVSFYNNEISEKSEIFDDQFSVERPDGSNFTLKIRSTKLEDSAMYFCASRPGTSGVETQYFGPGTRLLVL.

This rearrangement joins TRBV28 to TRBJ2-7; 7 bases line up with TRBD2. V shed 3 bases and J 4 bases; nucleotides not matched to a gene: 9. Germline V gene data show CDR1 as MDHEN and CDR2 as SYDVKM. The CDR3 sequence is 15 residues long. DNA of the CDR3: TGTGCCAGCAGTTTTTCGGGGGGACCCCCTTACGAGCAGTACTTC. This codes for CASSFSGGPPYEQYF.

This chain joins TRBV6-5 and TRBJ2-1, with TRBD2 matching 9 bases. Germline assignment: CDR1 MNHEY and CDR2 SVGAGI. The CDR3 is 15 amino acids. V shed 7 bases and J 8 bases; nucleotides not matched to a gene: 12. The CDR3 here is CASTKAGTSRDEQFF. The CDR3 DNA is TGTGCCAGCACCAAAGCCGGGACTAGCAGGGATGAGCAGTTCTTC.

This clone was found a few times. The chain couples TRBV5-1 to TRBJ2-2, with 9 bases matching TRBD1. From germline, CDR1 is SGHRS and CDR2 YFSETQ. The CDR3 has 15 residues. J was trimmed by 6 bases and V by 0 bases; bases with no gene match: 3. The CDR3 loop is CASSLATGGSGELFF. The CDR3 region has the DNA TGCGCCAGCAGCTTGGCGACAGGGGGGTCCGGGGAGCTGTTTTTT.

The V gene is TRBV7-8, the J gene TRBJ1-2; 8 bases match TRBD1. V lost 5 bases and J lost 3; bases outside the gene matches: 14. Germline V gene sequence: CDR1 SGHVS, CDR2 FQNEAQ. This CDR3 is built from 17 residues. The CDR3 region has the DNA TGTGCCAGCAGCCCAAGGACAGGGCTTGGTATTGACTATGGCTACACCTTC. It yields the protein CASSPRTGLGIDYGYTF.

This clone was seen more than once but under ten times. The CDR3 protein is CASSKGTVVQETQYF. CDR3 DNA sequence: TGTGCCAGCAGTAAAGGGACTGTCGTCCAAGAGACCCAGTACTTC. The gene calls are TRBV6-1 and TRBJ2-5; a weak D match, TRBD2 (6 bases). The CDR3 sequence is 15 residues long. V was shortened by 5 bases and J by 1 base, with 14 bases between the two germline ends. CDR1 MNHNS and CDR2 SASEGT come from the germline V gene.

The chain couples TRBV7-8 to TRBJ1-5; 7 bases line up with TRBD1. This CDR3 region has 15 residues. Germline CDR1 and CDR2: SGHVS and FQNEAQ. J was trimmed by 3 bases and V by 2 bases; bases with no gene match: 4. CDR3 sequence: CASSLQTGTNQPQHF. The CDR3 DNA sequence: TGTGCCAGCAGCTTACAGACAGGGACCAATCAGCCCCAGCATTTT.

V is TRBV2 and J is TRBJ1-4; TRBD1 might be the D (5 bases). The CDR3 has 14 residues. Germline values: CDR1 SNHLY, CDR2 FYNNEI. V lost 7 bases and J lost 3, with 12 bases in between. The CDR3 coding sequence is TGTGCCAGCATCCAGGGTGGGCCTAATGAAAAACTGTTTTTT. Its protein product is CASIQGGPNEKLFF.

The rearrangement links TRBV5-6 to TRBJ1-5; no definite D call. V shed 2 bases and J shed 2 bases, with 8 bases lying between them. The CDR3 consists of 14 residues. Per germline, CDR1 SGHDT and CDR2 YYEEEE. The CDR3 loop reads CASSFWEGNQPQHF. The CDR3 DNA is TGTGCCAGCAGCTTTTGGGAGGGCAATCAGCCCCAGCATTTT.

The rearrangement uses TRBV11-3 and TRBJ2-1; a weak D match, TRBD2 (5 bases). The CDR3 loop spans 13 amino acids. Germline V CDR1 and CDR2: SGHNT, YENEEA. Trimming stripped 5 bases from V and 9 bases from J, with 14 bases between. The CDR3 DNA reads as TGTGCCAGCAGCCGTATCGTGGCGGGTGAGCAGTTCTTC. Translation: CASSRIVAGEQFF. Filled out from reference TRBV11-3 and TRBJ2-1, the complete variable domain reads EAGVVQSPRYKIIEKKQPVAFWCNPISGHNTLYWYLQNLGQGPELLIRYENEEAVDDSQLPKDRFSAERLKGVDSTLKIQPAELGDSAVYLCASSRIVAGEQFFGPGTRLTVL.

The V gene is TRBV9, the J gene TRBJ1-2, with 12 bases fitting TRBD1. This CDR3 is 16 amino acids long. J was trimmed by 4 bases and V by 0 bases; bases with no gene match: 4. Per germline, CDR1 SGDLS and CDR2 YYNGEE. DNA for the CDR3: TGTGCCAGCAGCGTAGGGGGGACAGGGGGCATCTATGGCTACACCTTC. Amino acids: CASSVGGTGGIYGYTF.

The chain recombines TRBV30 with TRBJ2-5, with 13 bases that match TRBD2. The length of the CDR3 is 14 residues. The V segment lost 4 bases and the J segment 7 bases; nucleotides outside the gene matches: 6. Germline V gene data show CDR1 as GTSNPN and CDR2 as SVGIG (reference sequence). The CDR3 here is CAWTTGTSGTTQYF. In DNA, the CDR3 is TGTGCCTGGACCACAGGGACTAGCGGGACGACCCAGTACTTC.

The chain recombines TRBV10-3 with TRBJ2-1; D is ambiguous. Germline assignment: CDR1 ENHRY and CDR2 SYGVKD. The CDR3 has 15 residues. Trimming removed 3 bases at V and 0 bases at J, with 9 bases between. DNA of the CDR3: TGTGCCATCAGTGAAGGCGACTTCTCCTACAATGAGCAGTTCTTC. Translating it yields CAISEGDFSYNEQFF.

V is TRBV2 and J is TRBJ2-1; 8 nucleotides line up with TRBD1. The CDR3 extends over 17 amino acids. V lost 3 bases and J lost 2; bases outside the gene matches: 9. The germline V gene encodes CDR1 SNHLY and CDR2 FYNNEI. Here the CDR3 reads CASSEGQAHGPYNEQFF. CDR3 bases: TGTGCCAGCAGTGAGGGACAGGCTCATGGCCCCTACAATGAGCAGTTCTTC.

This clone was seen a few times. The V and J genes are TRBV18 and TRBJ2-4; TRBD1 matches at 7 bases. This CDR3 region has 16 residues. The germline gives CDR1 KGHSH, CDR2 LQKENI. V shed 4 bases, J shed 3 bases, and the junction held 9 bases outside the gene matches. CDR3 protein: CASSLLTRTGKNIQYF. The CDR3 nucleotides read TGTGCCAGCTCACTACTAACCCGGACAGGCAAAAACATTCAGTACTTC.

This sequence joins TRBV2 and TRBJ1-1; 11 nucleotides line up with TRBD1. J lost 3 bases, V lost 6 bases, and 6 bases had no gene match. The CDR3 sequence is 15 residues long. Germline V gene lookup returns CDR1 SNHLY and CDR2 FYNNEI. CDR3 protein: CASSSWTGGYTEAFF. The CDR3 DNA reads TGTGCCAGCAGCTCGTGGACAGGGGGCTACACTGAAGCTTTCTTT.

This clone was detected a few times. This rearrangement joins TRBV7-8 to TRBJ2-5; 11 bases match TRBD2. V lost 4 bases, J lost 5 bases, and 9 bases stayed unmatched. The CDR3 extends over 16 amino acids. CDR1 is SGHVS, CDR2 FQNEAQ, per germline. CDR3 coding DNA: TGTGCCAGCAGCTCCACTAGCGGGAGTGGCGGGGAGACCCAGTACTTC. This codes for CASSSTSGSGGETQYF.

V usage is TRBV7-9 and J usage is TRBJ1-1, with a weak D call TRBD1 (6 bases). The CDR3 extends over 14 amino acids. Per germline, CDR1 SEHNR and CDR2 FQNEAQ (reference sequence). Trimming took off 5 bases at V and 2 bases at J, with 12 bases between the two ends. The CDR3 bases are TGTGCCAGCAGCCCGGACAGTAGTAACACTGAAGCTTTCTTT. Translated, it gives CASSPDSSNTEAFF. The full variable domain, completed using reference TRBV7-9 and TRBJ1-1, is DTGVSQNPRHKITKRGQNVTFRCDPISEHNRLYWYRQTLGQGPEFLTYFQNEAQLEKSRLLSDRFSAERPKGSFSTLEIQRTEQGDSAMYLCASSPDSSNTEAFFGQGTRLTVV.

This rearrangement joins TRBV25-1 to TRBJ2-3; unclear D gene. Between the trimmed V and J ends, which lost 3 bases and 8 bases, there was a span of 12 bases. In germline, CDR1 is MGHDK, CDR2 SYGVNS. The CDR3 is 13 residues long. The CDR3 sequence is CASSDPLPGTQYF. DNA of the CDR3: TGTGCCAGCAGTGACCCGTTGCCCGGTACGCAGTATTTT. The full variable domain, with the rest looked up from reference TRBV25-1 and TRBJ2-3, is EADIYQTPRYLVIGTGKKITLECSQTMGHDKMYWYQQDPGMELHLIHYSYGVNSTEKGDLSSESTVSRIRTEHFPLTLESARPSHTSQYLCASSDPLPGTQYFGPGTRLTVL.

The chain carries TRBV30 and TRBJ2-5; TRBD2 is a possible D gene (5 bases). The CDR3 sequence is 11 residues long. Germline V lookup: CDR1 GTSNPN, CDR2 SVGIG (reference sequence). The V gene lost 7 bases and the J gene lost 9 bases, with 15 bases spanning the gap. CDR3 sequence reads: CASQLSGAQYF. In DNA form, the CDR3 reads TGTGCCTCCCAGCTTTCCGGGGCCCAGTACTTC.

This clone was recorded only once. The rearrangement links TRBV4-1 to TRBJ2-2, with TRBD1 matching 9 bases. The CDR3 extends over 18 amino acids. CDR1 is MGHRA and CDR2 is YSYEKL in the germline V gene. V was clipped by 3 bases and J by 4 bases; unmatched bases: 12. The CDR3 loop is CASSHDRDRVKGTGELFF. The CDR3, as DNA: TGCGCCAGCAGCCATGACCGGGACAGGGTTAAGGGCACCGGGGAGCTGTTTTTT.

This clone was detected many times. The chain recombines TRBV4-2 with TRBJ2-7; D is possibly TRBD1 (5 bases). Germline V gene lookup returns CDR1 LGHNA and CDR2 YNFKEQ. Trimming pared 1 base from V and 3 bases from J, leaving 13 bases between. The CDR3 spans 15 residues. The CDR3 DNA follows: TGTGCCAGCAGCCAAGTAAGCACAGGCAACTACGAGCAGTACTTC. It codes for CASSQVSTGNYEQYF.

This clone occurred a few times. The V gene is TRBV29-1, the J gene TRBJ1-2; D call uncertain. The CDR3 consists of 12 residues. Germline CDR1 is SQVTM and CDR2 is ANQGSEA. V lost 1 base, J lost 8 bases, and 11 bases lay in between. As DNA, the CDR3 is TGCAGCGTTGAAGGTTTCGCCGGGGGCTACACCTTC. Residues: CSVEGFAGGYTF.

In its sample, this clone was seen a few times. This sequence joins TRBV27 and TRBJ1-1; D remains unclear. Germline CDR1 MNHEY, CDR2 SMNVEV (reference sequence). V lost 6 bases to trimming and J lost 0 bases, with 8 bases between them. The CDR3 is 13 amino acids. The DNA of the CDR3 is TGTGCCAGCAGAGACACCATGAACACTGAAGCTTTCTTT. Translating gives CASRDTMNTEAFF.